The 11 T cell receptor beta chains in this list originate from one sample, sequenced in a study of graft-versus-host responses after intestinal transplantation. Measured with immunoSEQ multiplex PCR; TCRdb has only the in-frame clones, and not every one. In the table there are around 5,000 clones, roughly three quarters of which are singletons. Grafts had their tissue processed, releasing intraepithelial and lamina propria lymphocytes. Sequencing was performed on ileum tissue, taken approximately 310 days after intestinal transplant. The source is a human patient who received an intestinal transplant, so some T cells may come from the graft donor.

The table lists this clone with a few counts. V gene TRBV2 combines with J gene TRBJ1-5, with 7 bases that match TRBD1. Germline loops: CDR1 SNHLY, CDR2 FYNNEI. V dropped 10 bases and J dropped 3; count of bases not matched to a gene: 6. This CDR3 spans 13 amino acids. The CDR3, as DNA: TGTGCCACAAGGGACAGATTCAATCAGCCCCAGCATTTT. This codes for CATRDRFNQPQHF.

This clone was seen more than once but under ten times. V usage is TRBV5-4 and J usage is TRBJ2-5; possible D gene TRBD2, 6 bases. The CDR3 runs 14 residues. CDR1 and CDR2 (germline): SGHNT, YYREEE (reference sequence). V was clipped by 4 bases and J by 1 base, with 11 bases between them. The CDR3 sequence: CASSLGLAQETQYF. In DNA, the CDR3 is TGTGCCAGCAGCCTGGGACTCGCCCAAGAGACCCAGTACTTC.

The chain employs TRBV6-5 and TRBJ1-1; D uncertain. V lost 5 bases and J lost 2, with 3 bases in between. CDR1 is MNHEY and CDR2 is SVGAGI in the germline V gene. The CDR3 spans 11 residues. CDR3 in DNA: TGTGCCAGCAGTCGTAACACTGAAGCTTTCTTT. It specifies CASSRNTEAFF.

The rearrangement uses TRBV5-1 and TRBJ2-2; no clear D gene. Germline CDR1 reads SGHRS; CDR2 reads YFSETQ. The CDR3 extends over 15 amino acids. The germline V and J ends were trimmed by 1 base and 0 bases, with 7 bases remaining between them. CDR3 DNA sequence: TGCGCCAGCAGCTTGTCCCTTACGAACACCGGGGAGCTGTTTTTT. It yields the protein CASSLSLTNTGELFF.

The V and J genes are TRBV4-2 and TRBJ2-3, with D maybe TRBD2 (6 bases). V lost 1 base and J 2 bases, leaving 10 bases between the germline ends. CDR3 length equals 15 residues. The V gene's germline CDR1 is LGHNA and CDR2 YNFKEQ. The CDR3 DNA reads as TGTGCCAGCAGCCAAGTCGGGAGTGACACAGATACGCAGTATTTT. Translated, it gives CASSQVGSDTDTQYF.

Concerning this clone: Other DNA sequences within the sample encode an identical CDR3. The rearrangement uses TRBV19 and TRBJ2-7; unclear D gene. Trimming took 1 base from V and 0 from J, leaving 4 bases between them. There are 13 residues in the CDR3. Germline V CDR1 and CDR2: LNHDA, SQIVND (reference sequence). The CDR3 region has the DNA TGTGCCAGTAGTATAGGACACTCCTACGAGCAGTACTTC. Translating it yields CASSIGHSYEQYF.

The chain carries TRBV11-3 and TRBJ2-2; D unresolved. The germline V gene has CDR1 SGHNT and CDR2 YENEEA. This CDR3 region has 15 residues. Trimming took 2 bases from V and 6 from J, leaving 13 bases between them. CDR3 region: CASSLSATPPGELFF. The CDR3 DNA is TGTGCCAGCAGCTTAAGTGCCACGCCCCCCGGGGAGCTGTTTTTT.

V usage is TRBV28 and J usage is TRBJ2-1, with 9 bases fitting TRBD1. The CDR3 totals 15 residues. Trimming removed 3 bases from V and 6 bases from J; junction bases left unmatched: 6. The germline gives CDR1 MDHEN, CDR2 SYDVKM. The CDR3 here is CASSFEGTGTNEQFF. CDR3 sequence (DNA): TGTGCCAGCAGTTTTGAGGGGACAGGGACCAATGAGCAGTTCTTC.

The gene calls are TRBV28 and TRBJ1-1; D unresolved. The V end was cut by 5 bases, the J end by 2 bases, with 24 bases between. The CDR3 runs 18 residues. Per germline, CDR1 MDHEN and CDR2 SYDVKM. The CDR3 DNA follows: TGTGCCAGCAGTCTATACTACTCCGACCCAGGAAGAAACACTGAAGCTTTCTTT. Its translation: CASSLYYSDPGRNTEAFF.

Here the CDR3 reads CASSLGGASLPGELFF. The CDR3 DNA follows: TGTGCCAGCAGCTTGGGGGGTGCTAGCCTCCCCGGGGAGCTGTTTTTT. V usage is TRBV5-4 and J usage is TRBJ2-2, with a weak D call TRBD2 (5 bases). Trimming left V 0 bases short and J 6 bases short, with 15 bases between. The CDR3 has 16 amino acids. Germline lookup yields CDR1 SGHNT and CDR2 YYREEE (reference sequence).

This clone was counted between two and nine times. The chain uses TRBV18 and TRBJ1-5; D gene uncertain. Trimming cost V 4 bases and J 9 bases, with 13 bases left between them. This CDR3 is 13 amino acids long. Germline V gene sequence: CDR1 KGHSH, CDR2 LQKENI. The CDR3 coding sequence is TGTGCCAGCTCACGCGGAGGTGACGGGCCCCAGCATTTT. Protein sequence: CASSRGGDGPQHF.